The rows below give T cell receptor beta chains drawn from one sample of a study of shared clonotypes between healthy human individuals. Using immunoSEQ multiplex PCR, the repertoire was profiled, and TCRdb retains in-frame clones only, with some absent. The data show about 1,500,000 clones, over 95% seen once. The sequencing sample was made of naive CD4+ T cells sorted from blood. These TCRs come from a man aged 25-45 years in good health. Each CDR3 is given with its conserved first and last residue. A D gene is named only where the DNA matches it firmly. Only some rows state a clone size, as once, few, many or a class for expanded clones.

DNA,CDR3,J,D,size,V
TGTGCCAGCAGTGACTCGAGTGTGGTCGGCTACACCTTC,CASSDSSVVGYTF,TRBJ1-2,.,.,TRBV6-4
TGTGCCAGCAGCCCCACCGACAGCGTCCGATGGCAAGAGACCCAGTACTTC,CASSPTDSVRWQETQYF,TRBJ2-5,.,.,TRBV9
TGTGCCAGTAGTATCCTGCCGGGACAGGGTAATTTCGAGCAGTACTTC,CASSILPGQGNFEQYF,TRBJ2-7,TRBD1,.,TRBV19
TGTGCCAGTAGTATCCCCGGGACCACCTACGAGCAGTACTTC,CASSIPGTTYEQYF,TRBJ2-7,.,.,TRBV19
TGCGCCAGCAGCCAATATTTGGGGGGACCTCAGCCCCAGCATTTT,CASSQYLGGPQPQHF,TRBJ1-5,.,.,TRBV4-1
TGTGCCAGCTCACCACCGGGACGGGTGGGTGGCTACACCTTC,CASSPPGRVGGYTF,TRBJ1-2,.,.,TRBV18
TGCAGCTACACCCTGAACATGAACACTGAAGCTTTCTTT,CSYTLNMNTEAFF,TRBJ1-1,.,.,TRBV29-1
TGTGCCAGCAGTATGAACTGGAACACTGAAGCTTTCTTT,CASSMNWNTEAFF,TRBJ1-1,.,.,TRBV5-4
TGTGCCAGTAGTATAGCACCAGAGCGGCCGAACACCGGGGAGCTGTTTTTT,CASSIAPERPNTGELFF,TRBJ2-2,.,.,TRBV19
TGTGCCAGCAGTTTTAGCGACAGGACAAATGGCTACACCTTC,CASSFSDRTNGYTF,TRBJ1-2,.,.,TRBV28
TGTGCCAGCAGCTTCGGGGGGGACTCGGTTGGCTACACCTTC,CASSFGGDSVGYTF,TRBJ1-2,.,once,TRBV5-4
TGCGCCAGCAGCCCTTTGGGGGGAGGGCCCCACGAGCAGTACTTC,CASSPLGGGPHEQYF,TRBJ2-7,TRBD2,.,TRBV4-1
TGCGCCAGCAGTGGGAGTCTCTCTGAAGCTTTCTTT,CASSGSLSEAFF,TRBJ1-1,.,.,TRBV10-2
TGTGCCAGCACTCCACAGGGGAGGTCTGAAGCTTTCTTT,CASTPQGRSEAFF,TRBJ1-1,.,.,TRBV21-1
TGTGCCAGCAGTAACTCCGTTGCCGGGGAGCTGTTTTTT,CASSNSVAGELFF,TRBJ2-2,.,once,TRBV27
TGCGCCAGCAGCCCCGGCACAAGCGGGAGTTGGTACAATGAGCAGTTCTTC,CASSPGTSGSWYNEQFF,TRBJ2-1,TRBD2,once,TRBV5-1
TGTGCCAGCTCAACGACAGGGGATGTCGAGACCCAGTACTTC,CASSTTGDVETQYF,TRBJ2-5,TRBD1,.,TRBV18
TGTGCCAGCAGTATGTTGGGGGACAGGGCAACAGATACGCAGTATTTT,CASSMLGDRATDTQYF,TRBJ2-3,TRBD1,.,TRBV5-4
TGTGCCAGCAGCCCCCCGGGTCAGCCCCAGCATTTT,CASSPPGQPQHF,TRBJ1-5,.,.,TRBV28
TGCGCCAGCAGCCAAGTAATACCGGGACTAGCACCGGAGACCCAGTACTTC,CASSQVIPGLAPETQYF,TRBJ2-5,TRBD2,.,TRBV4-1
TGTGCCAGCTCACCACGGGGAGTCCCAGATACGCAGTATTTT,CASSPRGVPDTQYF,TRBJ2-3,.,once,TRBV18
TGTGCCAGCAGTTTCCCTGCGACCTCTGGAAACACCATATATTTT,CASSFPATSGNTIYF,TRBJ1-3,.,.,TRBV6-1
TGTGCCAGCAGCTTGCTGGATGGCACCTACGAGCAGTACTTC,CASSLLDGTYEQYF,TRBJ2-7,.,.,TRBV5-4
TGTGCCAGCAGCTTACCCAAGGGACTAGCGGTGAACGAGCAGTACTTC,CASSLPKGLAVNEQYF,TRBJ2-7,TRBD2,.,TRBV7-2
TGTGCCAGCAGAAATTTAGCGGGGGCCAATGAGCAGTTCTTC,CASRNLAGANEQFF,TRBJ2-1,TRBD2,.,TRBV13
TGTGCCAGCAGTTACTCCCTAGCGGGAGGGCCTGGAGAGCAGTACTTC,CASSYSLAGGPGEQYF,TRBJ2-7,TRBD2,once,TRBV6-5
TGTGCCAGTAGTATGCCCGCCGACTTCAATGGCTACACCTTC,CASSMPADFNGYTF,TRBJ1-2,.,.,TRBV19
TGTGCCAGCAGCGCCCGGGACAATGTCTACGAGCAGTACTTC,CASSARDNVYEQYF,TRBJ2-7,.,.,TRBV9
TGTGCCAGCAGTGACAGGGCTACATACAATGAGCAGTTCTTC,CASSDRATYNEQFF,TRBJ2-1,.,.,TRBV2
TGTGCCAGCTCACCGGGACTAGCGGGACAAGAGACCCAGTACTTC,CASSPGLAGQETQYF,TRBJ2-5,TRBD2,.,TRBV18
TGTGCCAGCTCACTGAGGGGGAGCGTCACCATATATTTT,CASSLRGSVTIYF,TRBJ1-3,.,.,TRBV18
TGTGCCAGCAGTTTTGGAAGAAACAATGAGCAGTTCTTC,CASSFGRNNEQFF,TRBJ2-1,.,.,TRBV28
TGTGCCAGCAGGCTCCGGGACAGGCAAGACAATGAGCAGTTCTTC,CASRLRDRQDNEQFF,TRBJ2-1,TRBD1,once,TRBV6-5